The next 9 T cell receptor beta chains were all read from a single sample in a study of radiation and T cells in renal cell carcinoma. Time point defined: baseline pretreatment blood. Treatment in this sample: 15 Gy SBRT to primary tumor, nephrectomy 4 weeks later. Profiling relied on immunoSEQ multiplex PCR, and the TCRdb table lists in-frame clones only, not all of them. The profile shows 140,000 to 150,000 clones, approximately 90% of them singletons. The material was blood, obtained from a patient whose treatment included radiotherapy and nephrectomy. Source of these receptors: a woman between 65 and 79 years old with renal cell carcinoma.

V and J are TRBV5-1 and TRBJ1-6; D call uncertain. Germline V gene sequence: CDR1 SGHRS, CDR2 YFSETQ. The CDR3 has 15 residues. V lost 4 bases and J 0 bases, leaving 8 bases between the germline ends. The CDR3 sequence is CASSLVSSYNSPLHF. CDR3 DNA: TGCGCCAGCAGCCTAGTCAGCTCCTATAATTCACCCCTCCACTTT. Combining the CDR3 with reference TRBV5-1 and TRBJ1-6 gives the whole variable domain KAGVTQTPRYLIKTRGQQVTLSCSPISGHRSVSWYQQTPGQGLQFLFEYFSETQRNKGNFPGRFSGRQFSNSRSEMNVSTLELGDSALYLCASSLVSSYNSPLHFGNGTRLTVT.

J is TRBJ2-5 and V is TRBV19, with TRBD2 identical over 8 bases. The junction had 12 bases not matched to a gene; V was cut back by 5 bases and J by 7 bases. The CDR3 loop spans 15 amino acids. Per the germline V gene, CDR1 is LNHDA and CDR2 is SQIVND (reference sequence). CDR3 DNA: TGTGCCAGTAGTCCATCGAGCGGGGGCGGAGGGACCCAGTACTTC. Translation gives CASSPSSGGGGTQYF.

The chain is built from TRBV27 and TRBJ2-1; 15 nucleotides match TRBD2. This CDR3 comprises 17 residues. V dropped 5 bases and J dropped 10; count of bases not matched to a gene: 12. CDR1 MNHEY and CDR2 SMNVEV come from the germline V gene (reference sequence). The CDR3 sequence: CASSTLSGTSGGTEQFF. Written as DNA, the CDR3 is TGTGCCAGCAGTACCTTATCCGGGACTAGCGGGGGGACCGAGCAGTTCTTC.

This chain links TRBV30 with TRBJ1-1; D not certain. V was cut by 0 bases and J by 0 bases, with 14 bases left in between. The CDR3 extends over 16 amino acids. The germline V gene has CDR1 GTSNPN and CDR2 SVGIG (reference sequence). The CDR3, as DNA: TGTGCCTGGAGTGTACCCGCGGGCCTCATGAACACTGAAGCTTTCTTT. This translates into CAWSVPAGLMNTEAFF.

The chain is built from TRBV6-5 and TRBJ2-7; 7 bases match TRBD1. CDR1 is MNHEY, CDR2 SVGAGI, per germline. CDR3 length: 11 amino acids. V shed 2 bases, J shed 13 bases, and the junction held 5 bases outside the gene matches. Here the CDR3 reads CASSYAGTDYF. DNA of the CDR3: TGTGCCAGCAGTTACGCCGGGACAGACTACTTC.

The chain has TRBV7-2 and TRBJ2-2, with D unclear. The germline V and J ends were trimmed by 5 bases and 7 bases, with 8 bases remaining between them. Germline assignment: CDR1 SGHTA and CDR2 FQGNSA. This CDR3 has 12 residues. The CDR3 here is CASSLPFGELFF. The CDR3 bases are TGTGCCAGCAGCCTCCCGTTCGGGGAGCTGTTTTTT.

The chain has TRBV6-1 and TRBJ2-7; D not resolved. Germline CDR1 reads MNHNS; CDR2 reads SASEGT. The CDR3 has 12 residues. Deletions cut 6 bases from V and 3 bases from J, with 9 bases between. The CDR3, as DNA: TGTGCCAGCAGACAATTAAACTACGAGCAGTACTTC. Protein sequence: CASRQLNYEQYF.

The count of this clone is one. V is TRBV5-4 and J is TRBJ1-1; D is ambiguous. Deletions cut 4 bases from V and 1 base from J, with 8 bases between. Germline CDR1 is SGHNT and CDR2 is YYREEE (reference sequence). The CDR3 totals 13 residues. CDR3 sequence reads: CASSLSSNTEAFF. CDR3 in DNA: TGTGCCAGCAGCCTTAGCTCGAACACTGAAGCTTTCTTT.

The gene calls are TRBV5-1 and TRBJ1-1; 7 bases are a match to TRBD1. CDR3 length: 14 residues. After removal of 1 base from V and 4 bases from J, the junction contained 4 bases not matched to a gene. Germline CDR1 SGHRS, CDR2 YFSETQ. The CDR3: CASSLTQGFTEAFF. The CDR3 DNA reads as TGCGCCAGCAGCTTGACACAGGGGTTCACTGAAGCTTTCTTT.